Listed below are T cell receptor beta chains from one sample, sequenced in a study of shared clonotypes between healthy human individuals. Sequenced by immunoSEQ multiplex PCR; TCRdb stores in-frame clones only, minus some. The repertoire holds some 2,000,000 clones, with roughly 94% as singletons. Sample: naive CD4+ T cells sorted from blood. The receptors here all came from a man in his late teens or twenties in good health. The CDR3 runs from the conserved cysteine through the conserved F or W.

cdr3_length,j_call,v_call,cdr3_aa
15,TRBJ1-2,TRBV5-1,CASSWTALSDYGYTF
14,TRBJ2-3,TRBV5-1,CASSAGYGTDTQYF
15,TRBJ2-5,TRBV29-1,CSTRWGSGYQETQYF
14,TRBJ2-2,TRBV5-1,CASSLSGNTGELFF
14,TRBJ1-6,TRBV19,CASSTSVPNSPLHF
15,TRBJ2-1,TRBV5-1,CASSPAGGSYNEQFF
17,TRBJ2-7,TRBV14,CASSRGWGADRSYEQYF
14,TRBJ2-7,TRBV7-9,CASSLDRAIDEQYF
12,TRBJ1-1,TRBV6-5,CASRRGGSSAFF
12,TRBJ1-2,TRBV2,CASRDGSYGYTF
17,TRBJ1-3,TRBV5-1,CASSLAGQGLAGNTIYF
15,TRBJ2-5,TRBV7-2,CASSLGAGERETQYF
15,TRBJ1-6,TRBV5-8,CASSLGQGYNSPLHF
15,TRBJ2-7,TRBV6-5,CASTHERTGGTEQYF
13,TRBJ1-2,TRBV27,CASSLGRNYGYTF
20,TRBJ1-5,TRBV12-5,CASGLAPRTGTFYSNQPQHF
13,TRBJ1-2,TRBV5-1,CASSSSATYGYTF
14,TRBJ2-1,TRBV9,CASSGGKSYNEQFF
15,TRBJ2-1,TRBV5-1,CASSPREGPYNEQFF
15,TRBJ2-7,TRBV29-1,CSVRTSGSSGGWQYF
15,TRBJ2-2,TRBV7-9,CASSHRLAGTGELFF
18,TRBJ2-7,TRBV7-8,CASSARGTSGAQTYEQYF